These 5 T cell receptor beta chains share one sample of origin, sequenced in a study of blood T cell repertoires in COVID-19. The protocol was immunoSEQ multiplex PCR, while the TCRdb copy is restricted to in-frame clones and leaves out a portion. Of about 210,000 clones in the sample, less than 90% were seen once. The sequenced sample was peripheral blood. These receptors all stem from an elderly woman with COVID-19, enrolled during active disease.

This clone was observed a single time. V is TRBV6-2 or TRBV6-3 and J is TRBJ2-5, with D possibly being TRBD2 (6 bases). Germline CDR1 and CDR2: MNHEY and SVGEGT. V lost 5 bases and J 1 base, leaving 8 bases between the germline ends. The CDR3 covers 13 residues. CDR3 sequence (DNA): TGTGCCAGCAGTACTAGCAGCCAAGAGACCCAGTACTTC. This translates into CASSTSSQETQYF.

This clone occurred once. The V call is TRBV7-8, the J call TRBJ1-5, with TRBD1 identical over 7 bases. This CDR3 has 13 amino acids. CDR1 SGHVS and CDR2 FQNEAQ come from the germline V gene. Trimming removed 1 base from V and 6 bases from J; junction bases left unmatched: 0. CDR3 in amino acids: CASSLDRGQPQHF. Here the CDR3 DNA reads TGTGCCAGCAGCTTAGACAGGGGTCAGCCCCAGCATTTT. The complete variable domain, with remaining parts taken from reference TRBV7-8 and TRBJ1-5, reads GAGVSQSPRYKVAKRGQDVALRCDPISGHVSLFWYQQALGQGPEFLTYFQNEAQLDKSGLPSDRFFAERPEGSVSTLKIQRTQQEDSAVYLCASSLDRGQPQHFGDGTRLSIL.

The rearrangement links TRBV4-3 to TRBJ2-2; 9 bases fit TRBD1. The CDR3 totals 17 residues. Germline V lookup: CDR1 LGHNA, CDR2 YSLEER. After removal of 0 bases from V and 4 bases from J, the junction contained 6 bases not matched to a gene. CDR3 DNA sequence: TGCGCCAGCAGCCAAGACCCGGGACAGGGAGGCACCGGGGAGCTGTTTTTT. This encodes CASSQDPGQGGTGELFF.

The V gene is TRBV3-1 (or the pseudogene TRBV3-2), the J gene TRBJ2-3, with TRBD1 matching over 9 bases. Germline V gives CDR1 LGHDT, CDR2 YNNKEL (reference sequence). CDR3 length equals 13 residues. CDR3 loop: CASGQGRTDTQYF. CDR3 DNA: TGTGCAAGCGGACAGGGGAGGACAGATACGCAGTATTTT.

Here the CDR3 DNA reads TGTGCCAGCAGCCAAGAAGCTAATTCACCCCTCCACTTT. This codes for CASSQEANSPLHF. The rearrangement joins TRBV4-2 to TRBJ1-6; no firm D call. CDR3 length: 13 residues. Between the trimmed V and J ends, which lost 0 bases and 6 bases, there was a span of 3 bases. Germline CDR1 reads LGHNA; CDR2 reads YNFKEQ.